This passage covers 27 T cell receptor beta chains from one sample sequenced in a study of blood T cell repertoires in COVID-19. Some clones are missing from TCRdb's copy, which holds only in-frame ones; the method was immunoSEQ multiplex PCR. The sample shows around 260,000 clones, 85% to 90% of them seen only once. Sequences were obtained from peripheral blood. Receptors were obtained from a woman in her sixties or seventies with COVID-19, enrolled during active disease.

The CDR3, as DNA: TGTGCCAGCAGCCAGAGCGGGGCAAGCACAGATACGCAGTATTTT. It specifies CASSQSGASTDTQYF. The V call is TRBV2, the J call TRBJ2-3; 7 nucleotides align to TRBD2. Germline V gene data show CDR1 as SNHLY and CDR2 as FYNNEI. The CDR3 runs to 15 residues. V was pared by 6 bases and J by 0 bases, with 6 bases of the junction left unmatched.

This chain links TRBV24-1 with TRBJ2-5; 12 bases line up with TRBD2. The germline V gene encodes CDR1 KGHDR and CDR2 SFDVKD. The junction had 7 bases not matched to a gene; V was cut back by 5 bases and J by 1 base. CDR3 length equals 17 residues. The DNA for the CDR3 is TGTGCCACCAGTGGGGGAGGACTAGCGGGATCCCAAGAGACCCAGTACTTC. Translating it yields CATSGGGLAGSQETQYF.

The chain carries TRBV13 and TRBJ2-3, with 8 nucleotides matching TRBD2. Per the germline V gene, CDR1 is PRHDT and CDR2 is FYEKMQ (reference sequence). This CDR3 contains 18 residues. The junction had 9 bases not matched to a gene; V was cut back by 1 base and J by 0 bases. The CDR3 DNA sequence: TGTGCCAGCAGCTTAGTCTCCAGCGGGAGACGGAGCACAGATACGCAGTATTTT. Amino acids: CASSLVSSGRRSTDTQYF.

The J gene is TRBJ1-5, the V gene TRBV19; D gene uncertain. V was clipped by 4 bases and J by 4 bases, with 20 bases between them. From germline, CDR1 is LNHDA and CDR2 SQIVND (reference sequence). The CDR3 sequence is 17 residues long. In DNA, the CDR3 is TGTGCCAGTAGTAACCCAGCTGGAGTAGGAGGGAATCAGCCCCAGCATTTT. The encoded protein is CASSNPAGVGGNQPQHF.

The gene calls are TRBV6-5 and TRBJ1-2; 7 bases fit TRBD1. V trimming: 2 bases; J trimming: 4 bases; junction bases outside the gene matches: 7. The CDR3 spans 15 residues. Germline-derived CDR1 and CDR2 are MNHEY and SVGAGI. CDR3: CASSYRGPGGYGYTF. CDR3 nucleotides: TGTGCCAGCAGTTACAGGGGGCCGGGTGGCTATGGCTACACCTTC.

This clone was detected once. This chain joins TRBV12-2 and TRBJ2-7; the table's D call, TRBD1, was not checked against the DNA. TRBV12-2 represents a pseudogene. This CDR3 is 14 amino acids long. The CDR3 region has the DNA TGTGCAAGTCGCTTAGGGACAGGAACCTACGAGCAGTACTTC. The encoded protein is CASRLGTGTYEQYF.

The chain uses TRBV14 and TRBJ2-1; D possibly corresponds to TRBD1 (5 bases). The germline V gene encodes CDR1 SGHDN and CDR2 FVKESK. The CDR3 has 15 amino acids. Trimming pared 3 bases from V and 9 bases from J, leaving 18 bases between. The CDR3 DNA reads TGTGCCAGCAGCCATAATACCTTAGGGGCTTTTGAGCAGTTCTTC. Its translation is CASSHNTLGAFEQFF.

The chain is built from TRBV14 and TRBJ1-2; no reliable D call. CDR3 length: 16 residues. Trimming removed 1 base at V and 0 bases at J, with 12 bases between. Germline V gives CDR1 SGHDN, CDR2 FVKESK. The CDR3 DNA follows: TGTGCCAGCAGCCAAGTCCGCCGGAGCTCTAACTATGGCTACACCTTC. Encoded protein: CASSQVRRSSNYGYTF.

This chain links TRBV6-2 or TRBV6-3 with TRBJ1-4, with 10 bases lining up with TRBD1. Per the germline V gene, CDR1 is MNHEY and CDR2 is SVGEGT. V shed 5 bases, J shed 7 bases, and the junction held 4 bases outside the gene matches. The CDR3 length is 14 residues. CDR3 nucleotide sequence: TGTGCCAGCAGTCCGGGACAGGGGCTTGAAAAACTGTTTTTT. Residues: CASSPGQGLEKLFF.

The rearrangement uses TRBV19 and TRBJ2-3, with 11 bases aligning to TRBD1. Looked up from germline, CDR1 is LNHDA and CDR2 is SQIVND (reference sequence). CDR3 size: 16 residues. After removal of 4 bases from V and 2 bases from J, the junction contained 5 bases not matched to a gene. The CDR3 sequence: CASSTGTGGNTDTQYF. The CDR3 DNA follows: TGTGCCAGTAGTACAGGGACAGGGGGGAACACAGATACGCAGTATTTT.

The chain has TRBV29-1 and TRBJ1-6; 7 bases agree with TRBD1. The CDR3 has 14 residues. Trimming cost V 5 bases and J 7 bases; bases outside gene matches: 8. CDR1 SQVTM and CDR2 ANQGSEA come from the germline V gene. The CDR3, as DNA: TGCAGCGTTACAGCCGGGACAGAAAATTCACCCCTCCACTTT. Its protein is CSVTAGTENSPLHF.

The chain combines TRBV24-1 with TRBJ1-2, with D possibly TRBD1 on 5 matching bases. The CDR3 length is 13 residues. V lost 4 bases and J 4 bases, leaving 9 bases between the germline ends. Germline V CDR1 and CDR2: KGHDR, SFDVKD. DNA for the CDR3: TGTGCCACCAGTGACGACAGAAGCTATGGCTACACCTTC. Its protein is CATSDDRSYGYTF.

J is TRBJ2-1 and V is TRBV7-3; 8 bases align to TRBD2. Germline trimming cut 0 bases from V and 5 bases from J; bases unmatched to any gene: 0. CDR1 is SGHTA and CDR2 is FQGTGA in the germline V gene. The CDR3 consists of 14 residues. The CDR3 here is CASSLTGLDNEQFF. CDR3 sequence (DNA): TGTGCCAGCAGCTTAACGGGACTAGACAATGAGCAGTTCTTC.

V gene TRBV10-3 combines with J gene TRBJ2-6; 8 bases match TRBD1. V gave up 2 bases and J gave up 0 bases; unmatched junction bases: 6. The CDR3 consists of 18 residues. Germline CDR1 reads ENHRY; CDR2 reads SYGVKD. CDR3 protein: CAISETGTGASGANVLTF. The CDR3 DNA sequence: TGTGCCATCAGTGAGACCGGGACAGGCGCCTCTGGGGCCAACGTCCTGACTTTC.

This clone was counted only a few times. V usage is TRBV7-3 and J usage is TRBJ2-3; TRBD2 matches at 8 bases. Germline V lookup: CDR1 SGHTA, CDR2 FQGTGA. The CDR3 totals 15 residues. V shed 5 bases, J shed 0 bases, and the junction held 4 bases outside the gene matches. This chain's CDR3 is CASSPGGGSTDTQYF. CDR3 in DNA: TGTGCCAGCAGCCCCGGCGGGGGGAGCACAGATACGCAGTATTTT.

J is TRBJ2-7 and V is TRBV28, with TRBD2 matching over 7 bases. Trimming took 1 base from V and 0 from J; bases not matched to a gene: 3. The length of the CDR3 is 15 residues. Germline loops: CDR1 MDHEN, CDR2 SYDVKM. As DNA, the CDR3 is TGTGCCAGCAGTTTATCCAGCGGGGTCTCCTACGAGCAGTACTTC. Protein: CASSLSSGVSYEQYF. The full variable domain, with the rest looked up from reference TRBV28 and TRBJ2-7, is DVKVTQSSRYLVKRTGEKVFLECVQDMDHENMFWYRQDPGLGLRLIYFSYDVKMKEKGDIPEGYSVSREKKERFSLILESASTNQTSMYLCASSLSSGVSYEQYFGPGTRLTVT.

A few counts support this clone. The chain carries TRBV9 and TRBJ2-7, with 9 bases fitting TRBD2. V trimming: 0 bases; J trimming: 5 bases; junction bases outside the gene matches: 3. This CDR3 is 14 amino acids long. Germline CDR1 is SGDLS and CDR2 is YYNGEE. CDR3 region: CASSVAPSGNEQYF. In DNA, the CDR3 is TGTGCCAGCAGCGTAGCCCCTAGCGGGAACGAGCAGTACTTC.

The J gene is TRBJ2-1, the V gene TRBV12-5; D is uncertain. This CDR3 is 12 amino acids long. Trimming left V 4 bases short and J 7 bases short, with 8 bases between. Germline values: CDR1 LGHNT, CDR2 FRNRAP. The DNA of the CDR3 is TGTGCTAGTGGTTCTCCCGAGAATGAGCAGTTCTTC. It translates to CASGSPENEQFF.

V usage is TRBV30 and J usage is TRBJ1-1; 7 bases map to TRBD1. The CDR3 covers 16 residues. Germline CDR1 GTSNPN, CDR2 SVGIG (reference sequence). V was clipped by 4 bases and J by 6 bases; unmatched bases: 17. The CDR3 nucleotides read TGTGCCTGGACCCACTTCCCTAGGGGGCCGAGAGCTGAAGCTTTCTTT. This codes for CAWTHFPRGPRAEAFF.

This sequence joins TRBV5-4 and TRBJ2-7; D gene unclear. The CDR3 loop spans 13 amino acids. Looked up from germline, CDR1 is SGHNT and CDR2 is YYREEE (reference sequence). Trimming left V 2 bases short and J 1 base short, with 7 bases between. The CDR3 loop reads CASSFPGSYEQYF. In nucleotides, the CDR3 is TGTGCCAGCAGCTTCCCAGGATCCTACGAGCAGTACTTC.

The V gene is TRBV19, the J gene TRBJ2-1; 11 positions agree with TRBD1. Losses at the gene ends were 6 bases for V and 9 bases for J; bases not matched to a gene: 7. Germline V lookup: CDR1 LNHDA, CDR2 SQIVND (reference sequence). This CDR3 has 14 amino acids. The CDR3 DNA reads TGTGCCAGTAGCCCGGGACAGGGGGGGGGTGAGCAGTTCTTC. It specifies CASSPGQGGGEQFF. Together with reference TRBV19 and TRBJ2-1, the CDR3 gives the full variable domain: DGGITQSPKYLFRKEGQNVTLSCEQNLNHDAMYWYRQDPGQGLRLIYYSQIVNDFQKGDIAEGYSVSREKKESFPLTVTSAQKNPTAFYLCASSPGQGGGEQFFGPGTRLTVL.

The CDR3 DNA sequence: TGTGCCAGCAGCCCCGGGACAGGGGACTCTGGGGCCAACGTCCTGACTTTC. This sequence encodes CASSPGTGDSGANVLTF. V gene TRBV5-5 combines with J gene TRBJ2-6; TRBD1 matches at 10 bases. Trimming at V came to 4 bases and at J to 0 bases, leaving 4 bases not matched to a gene. Germline V gene lookup returns CDR1 SGHKS and CDR2 YYEKEE (reference sequence). The CDR3 extends over 17 amino acids.

Written as DNA, the CDR3 is TGTGCCAGCAGCTTAGGGGACCCGGGACTAGCGGGGACCACAGATACGCAGTATTTT. Residues: CASSLGDPGLAGTTDTQYF. This chain joins TRBV7-7 and TRBJ2-3; 13 bases are a match to TRBD2. This CDR3 comprises 19 residues. Germline V gives CDR1 SSHAT, CDR2 FNYEAQ (reference sequence). The V gene end was trimmed by 1 base and the J gene end by 2 bases; junction bases not matched to a gene: 9.

V usage is TRBV2 and J usage is TRBJ1-4, with a tentative D call TRBD1 (5 bases). The CDR3 is made up of 13 amino acids. Germline V gene lookup returns CDR1 SNHLY and CDR2 FYNNEI. V was shortened by 7 bases and J by 5 bases, with 11 bases between the two germline ends. This chain's CDR3 is CASIGRGNEKLFF. CDR3 DNA sequence: TGTGCCAGCATTGGCCGGGGGAATGAAAAACTGTTTTTT.

This clone appeared a few times. The chain has TRBV4-1 and TRBJ1-6, with a weak D call TRBD1 (5 bases). The CDR3 totals 14 residues. Germline CDR1 reads MGHRA; CDR2 reads YSYEKL. V lost 0 bases to trimming and J lost 14 bases, with 14 bases between them. The chain's CDR3 is CASSQDRSGVTLHF. CDR3 sequence (DNA): TGCGCCAGCAGCCAAGATCGGTCGGGGGTAACCCTCCACTTT.

The chain is built from TRBV5-1 and TRBJ1-2, with D possibly matching TRBD1 (5 bases). This CDR3 is built from 13 residues. Germline loops: CDR1 SGHRS, CDR2 YFSETQ. Trimming took off 3 bases at V and 4 bases at J, with 10 bases between the two ends. CDR3 region: CASSSEGTYGYTF. The CDR3 DNA follows: TGCGCCAGCAGCTCGGAGGGGACCTATGGCTACACCTTC.

V gene TRBV2 combines with J gene TRBJ1-1; D may be TRBD1 (6 bases). The germline V gene encodes CDR1 SNHLY and CDR2 FYNNEI. Trimming removed 7 bases from V and 1 base from J, with 10 bases in between. This CDR3 is 13 amino acids long. CDR3 DNA: TGTGCCAGCACTACAGGGAGGAACACTGAAGCTTTCTTT. This translates into CASTTGRNTEAFF.